This is a list of T cell receptor beta chains from one sample in a study of metastatic and nonmetastatic thyroid tumors. With MiXCR, TCRdb reprocessed the PCR reads. The profile shows roughly 6,400 clones, approximately 15% of them singletons. What was sequenced was tumor tissue. These receptor sequences come from a male donor with papillary thyroid cancer or a benign thyroid nodule (not recorded which). Some clones in this sample may be carry-over from other donors' samples. Both conserved end residues are trimmed from each CDR3.

V gene	J gene	CDR3 protein
TRBV6-1	TRBJ2-5	ASSRATASVETQY
TRBV7-9	TRBJ2-1	ASSKSGGSYNEQF
TRBV2	TRBJ2-3	ASSDRVATDTQC
TRBV5-1	TRBJ2-2	ASRGNTGELF
TRBV20-1	TRBJ2-1	SAIPPGHKKLEQF
TRBV24-1	TRBJ2-3	ATSDSGRPADTQY
TRBV6-6	TRBJ1-1	ASSYDPRGLKAF
TRBV5-1	TRBJ2-1	ASSTGQGINNEQF
TRBV5-1	TRBJ2-5	ASRPRNPQETQY
TRBV27	TRBJ2-7	ASSVQGLGYEQY
TRBV20-1	TRBJ2-7	SASGTNSYEQY
TRBV5-1	TRBJ1-2	ASSVADAQGGYT
TRBV7-2	TRBJ2-3	ASRLGRGSKSLSTDTQY
TRBV25-1	TRBJ1-2	ASSEGGVIYGYT
TRBV2	TRBJ1-1	ASSEWNTEAF
TRBV19	TRBJ1-1	ASKGTGGINTEAF
TRBV10-3	TRBJ2-1	AISESGLASSYNEQF
TRBV6-1	TRBJ1-1	ASSEKQQNTEAF
TRBV15	TRBJ2-1	ATSREGTAIEDEQF
TRBV5-1	TRBJ2-5	ASSPPGLEGETQY
TRBV6-2/TRBV6-3	TRBJ2-7	ASSYSRTGGEQY
TRBV19	TRBJ2-3	ASTRGQGSGTDTQY
TRBV7-9	TRBJ2-2	ASSLLDRADGELF
TRBV30	TRBJ1-1	AFGRGFTEAF
TRBV9	TRBJ2-2	ASSVDPGEELF
TRBV11-2	TRBJ1-1	ASRTAGPLGNTEAF
TRBV20-1	TRBJ1-3	SVNNPELSGNTIY
TRBV7-2	TRBJ1-1	ASSLQGARTEAF
TRBV28	TRBJ2-1	ASTSWGGRHNEQF
TRBV5-1	TRBJ2-7	ASSFGQGSEQY
TRBV30	TRBJ1-5	AWSVKGGSQPQH
TRBV6-1	TRBJ2-2	ASSPILGNTGELF
TRBV6-1	TRBJ2-3	ASSDGARGWTSTDTQY
TRBV14	TRBJ2-5	ASSRGETQY
TRBV18	TRBJ2-1	ASSAGLRSYNEQF
TRBV18	TRBJ2-7	ASQGQSYEQY
TRBV12-3/TRBV12-4	TRBJ2-3	ASSLSHADTQY
TRBV12-3/TRBV12-4	TRBJ2-7	ASSWAVTYEQY
TRBV20-1	TRBJ1-1	SAHTGSPRTEAF
TRBV5-1	TRBJ2-1	ASSLGGNEQF
TRBV5-4	TRBJ2-3	ASSSGRVGGTDTQY
TRBV6-1	TRBJ1-5	ASSPGTSNQPQH
TRBV27	TRBJ1-2	ASSLGASLYGYT
TRBV7-9	TRBJ2-7	ASSLGPGKAYEQY
TRBV6-4	TRBJ1-5	ASSDTPNQPQH
TRBV11-2	TRBJ2-1	ASSLWDTAAGQF
TRBV20-1	TRBJ2-1	SARAGVSSYNEQF
TRBV10-3	TRBJ2-7	AISESGEGQASYEQY
TRBV7-2	TRBJ2-5	ASSFAGAETQY
TRBV9	TRBJ1-2	ASSPHGGGVVGYT
TRBV29-1	TRBJ1-2	SVEDEGAHGYT
TRBV20-1	TRBJ2-7	SAIRQGSYEQY
TRBV10-2	TRBJ1-2	ASRIGQATPGYT
TRBV28	TRBJ2-5	ASSFNWRPAGTQY
TRBV6-1	TRBJ1-4	ASSDQDRVGEKLF